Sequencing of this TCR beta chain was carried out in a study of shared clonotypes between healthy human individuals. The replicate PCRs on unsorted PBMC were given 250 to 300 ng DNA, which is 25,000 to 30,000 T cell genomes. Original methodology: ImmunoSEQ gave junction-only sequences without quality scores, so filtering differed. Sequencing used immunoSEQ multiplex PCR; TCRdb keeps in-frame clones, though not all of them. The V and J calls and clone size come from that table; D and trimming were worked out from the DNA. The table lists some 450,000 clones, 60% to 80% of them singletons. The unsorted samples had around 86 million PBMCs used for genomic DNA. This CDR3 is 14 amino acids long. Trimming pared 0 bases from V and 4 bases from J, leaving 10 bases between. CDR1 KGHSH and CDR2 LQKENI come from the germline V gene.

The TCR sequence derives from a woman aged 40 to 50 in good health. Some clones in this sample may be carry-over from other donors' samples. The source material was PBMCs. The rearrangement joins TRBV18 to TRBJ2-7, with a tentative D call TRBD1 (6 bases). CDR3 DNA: TGTGCCAGCTCACCACCGTCGGACAGATACGAGCAGTACTTC. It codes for CASSPPSDRYEQYF.